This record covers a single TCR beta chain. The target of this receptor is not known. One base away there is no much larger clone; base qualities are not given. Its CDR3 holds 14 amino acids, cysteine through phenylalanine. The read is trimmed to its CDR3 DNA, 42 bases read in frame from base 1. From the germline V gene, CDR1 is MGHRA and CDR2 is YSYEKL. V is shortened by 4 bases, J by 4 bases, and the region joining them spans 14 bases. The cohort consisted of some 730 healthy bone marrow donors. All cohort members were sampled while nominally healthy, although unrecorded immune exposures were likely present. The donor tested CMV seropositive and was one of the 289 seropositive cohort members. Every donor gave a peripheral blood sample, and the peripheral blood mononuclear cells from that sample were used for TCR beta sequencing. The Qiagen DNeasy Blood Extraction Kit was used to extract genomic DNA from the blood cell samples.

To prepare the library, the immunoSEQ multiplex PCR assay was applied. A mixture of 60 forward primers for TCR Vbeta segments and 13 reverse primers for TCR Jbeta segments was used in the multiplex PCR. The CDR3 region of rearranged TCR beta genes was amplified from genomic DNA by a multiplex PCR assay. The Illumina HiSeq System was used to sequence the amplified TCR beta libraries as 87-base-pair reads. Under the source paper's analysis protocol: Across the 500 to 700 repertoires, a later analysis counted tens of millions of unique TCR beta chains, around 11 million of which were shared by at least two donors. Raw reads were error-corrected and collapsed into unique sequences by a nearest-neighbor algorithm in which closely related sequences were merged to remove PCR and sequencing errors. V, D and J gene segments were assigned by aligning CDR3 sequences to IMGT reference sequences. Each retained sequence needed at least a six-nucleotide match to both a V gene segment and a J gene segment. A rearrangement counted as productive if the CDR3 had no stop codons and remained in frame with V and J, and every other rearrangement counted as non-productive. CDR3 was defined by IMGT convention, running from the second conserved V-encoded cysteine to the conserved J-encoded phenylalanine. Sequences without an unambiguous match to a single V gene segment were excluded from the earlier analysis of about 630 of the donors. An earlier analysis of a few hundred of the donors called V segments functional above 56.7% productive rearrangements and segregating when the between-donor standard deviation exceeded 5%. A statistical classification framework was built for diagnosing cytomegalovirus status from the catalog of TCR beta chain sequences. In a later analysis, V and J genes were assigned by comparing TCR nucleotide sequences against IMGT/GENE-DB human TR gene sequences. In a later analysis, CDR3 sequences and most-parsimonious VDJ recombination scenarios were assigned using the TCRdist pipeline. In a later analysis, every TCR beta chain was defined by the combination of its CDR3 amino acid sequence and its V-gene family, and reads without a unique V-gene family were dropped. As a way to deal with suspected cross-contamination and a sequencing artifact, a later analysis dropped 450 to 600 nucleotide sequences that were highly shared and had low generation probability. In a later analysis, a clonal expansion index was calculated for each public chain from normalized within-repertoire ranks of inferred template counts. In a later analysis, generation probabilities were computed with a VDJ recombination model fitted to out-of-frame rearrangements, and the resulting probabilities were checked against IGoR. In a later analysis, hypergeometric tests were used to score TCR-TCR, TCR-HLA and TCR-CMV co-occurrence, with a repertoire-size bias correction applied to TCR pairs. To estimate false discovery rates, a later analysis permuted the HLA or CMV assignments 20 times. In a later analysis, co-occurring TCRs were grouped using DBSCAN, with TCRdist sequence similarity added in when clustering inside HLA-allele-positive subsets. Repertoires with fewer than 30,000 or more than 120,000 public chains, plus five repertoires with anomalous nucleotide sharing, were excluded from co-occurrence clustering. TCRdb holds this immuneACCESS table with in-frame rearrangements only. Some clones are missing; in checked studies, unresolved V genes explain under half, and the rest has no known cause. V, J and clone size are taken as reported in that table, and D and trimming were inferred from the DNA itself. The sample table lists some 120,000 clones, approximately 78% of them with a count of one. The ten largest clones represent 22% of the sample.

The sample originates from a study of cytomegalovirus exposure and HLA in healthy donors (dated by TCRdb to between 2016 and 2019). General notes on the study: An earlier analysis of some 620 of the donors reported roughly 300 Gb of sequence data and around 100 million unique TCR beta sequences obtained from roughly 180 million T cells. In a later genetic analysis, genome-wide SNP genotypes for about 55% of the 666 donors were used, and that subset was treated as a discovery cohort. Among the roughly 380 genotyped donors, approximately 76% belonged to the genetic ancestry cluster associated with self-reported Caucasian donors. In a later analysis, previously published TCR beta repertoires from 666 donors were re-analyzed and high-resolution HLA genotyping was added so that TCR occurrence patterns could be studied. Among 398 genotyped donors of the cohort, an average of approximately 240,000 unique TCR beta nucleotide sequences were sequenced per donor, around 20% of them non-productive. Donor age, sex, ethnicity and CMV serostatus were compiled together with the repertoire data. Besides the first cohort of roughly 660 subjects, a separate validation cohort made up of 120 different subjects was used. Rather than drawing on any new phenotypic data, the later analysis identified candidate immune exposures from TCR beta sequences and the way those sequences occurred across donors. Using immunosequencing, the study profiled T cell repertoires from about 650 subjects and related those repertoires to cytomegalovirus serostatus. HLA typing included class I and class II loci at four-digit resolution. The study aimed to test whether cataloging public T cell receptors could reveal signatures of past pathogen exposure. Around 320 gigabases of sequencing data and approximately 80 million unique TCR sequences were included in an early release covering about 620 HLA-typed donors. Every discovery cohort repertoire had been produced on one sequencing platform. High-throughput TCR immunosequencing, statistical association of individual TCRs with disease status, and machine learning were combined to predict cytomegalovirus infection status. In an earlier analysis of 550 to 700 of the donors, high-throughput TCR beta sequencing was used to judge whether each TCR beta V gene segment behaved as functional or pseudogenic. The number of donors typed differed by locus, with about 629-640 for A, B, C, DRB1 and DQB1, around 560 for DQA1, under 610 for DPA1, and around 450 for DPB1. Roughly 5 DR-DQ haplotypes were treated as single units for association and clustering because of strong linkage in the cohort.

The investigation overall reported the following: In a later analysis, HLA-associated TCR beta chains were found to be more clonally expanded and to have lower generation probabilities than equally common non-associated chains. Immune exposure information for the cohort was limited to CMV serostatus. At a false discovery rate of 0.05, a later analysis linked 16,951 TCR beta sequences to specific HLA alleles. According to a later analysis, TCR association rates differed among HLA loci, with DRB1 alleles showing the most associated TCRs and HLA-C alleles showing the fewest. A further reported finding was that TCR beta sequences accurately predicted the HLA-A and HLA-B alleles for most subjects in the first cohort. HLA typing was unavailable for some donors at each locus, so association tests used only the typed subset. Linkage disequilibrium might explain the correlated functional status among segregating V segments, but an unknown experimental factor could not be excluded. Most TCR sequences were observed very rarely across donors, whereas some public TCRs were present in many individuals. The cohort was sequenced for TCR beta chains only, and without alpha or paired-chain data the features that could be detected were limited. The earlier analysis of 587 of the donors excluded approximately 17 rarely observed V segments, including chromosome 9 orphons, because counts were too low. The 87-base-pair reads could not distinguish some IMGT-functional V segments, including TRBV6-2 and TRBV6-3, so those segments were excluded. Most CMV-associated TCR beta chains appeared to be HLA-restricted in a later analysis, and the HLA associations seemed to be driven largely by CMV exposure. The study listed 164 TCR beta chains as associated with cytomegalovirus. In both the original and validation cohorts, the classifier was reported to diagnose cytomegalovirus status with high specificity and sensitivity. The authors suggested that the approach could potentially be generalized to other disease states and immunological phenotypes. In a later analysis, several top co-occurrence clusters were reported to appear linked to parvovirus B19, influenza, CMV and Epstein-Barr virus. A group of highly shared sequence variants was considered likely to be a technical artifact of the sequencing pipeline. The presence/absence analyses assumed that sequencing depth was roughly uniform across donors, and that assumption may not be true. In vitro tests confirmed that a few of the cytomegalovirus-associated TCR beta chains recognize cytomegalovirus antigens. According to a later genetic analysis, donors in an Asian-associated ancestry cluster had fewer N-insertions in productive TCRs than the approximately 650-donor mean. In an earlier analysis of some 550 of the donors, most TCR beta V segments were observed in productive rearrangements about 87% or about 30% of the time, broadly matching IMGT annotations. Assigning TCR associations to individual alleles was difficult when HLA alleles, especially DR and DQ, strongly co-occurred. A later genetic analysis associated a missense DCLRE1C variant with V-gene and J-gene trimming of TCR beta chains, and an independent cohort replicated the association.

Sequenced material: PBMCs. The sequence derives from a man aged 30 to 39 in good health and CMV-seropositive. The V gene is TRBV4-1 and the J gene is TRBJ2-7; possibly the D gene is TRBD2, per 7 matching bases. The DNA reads TGCGCCAGCAGCCCAAGGGGGGGCCTGTACGAGCAGTACTTC. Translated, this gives CASSPRGGLYEQYF.